Listed below are T cell receptor beta chains from one sample, sequenced in a study of cytomegalovirus exposure and HLA in healthy donors. Generated by immunoSEQ multiplex PCR, the TCRdb table keeps only in-frame clones and is missing some. This sample contains fewer than 45,000 clones. The sample was PBMCs. These receptors came from a woman aged 25 to 39 in good health and CMV-seronegative. CDR3s include the opening cysteine and the closing phenylalanine or tryptophan. The order of the fields is J gene, V gene, D gene, CDR3 DNA, CDR3 protein. D genes are given only for firm matches.

TRBJ1-1 TRBV5-6 - TGTGCCAGCAGCTTGGCTGGGGCGACACCTGAAGCTTTCTTT CASSLAGATPEAFF
TRBJ2-7 TRBV28 TRBD2 TGTGCCAGCAGTCCGCGACTAGCTGGGGTCTACGAGCAGTACTTC CASSPRLAGVYEQYF
TRBJ1-5 TRBV19 TRBD1 TGTGCCAGTAGCGAAGGGACAGGGTCATCAAGCAATCAGCCCCAGCATTTT CASSEGTGSSSNQPQHF
TRBJ2-7 TRBV7-9 - TGTGCCAGCAGCCCACTACCGTTTTACGAGCAGTACTTC CASSPLPFYEQYF
TRBJ2-7 TRBV4-2 TRBD2 TGTGCCAGCAGCCAAGCCTACCCTAGCGGGTCCTACGAGCAGTACTTC CASSQAYPSGSYEQYF
TRBJ2-1 TRBV5-1 TRBD1 TGCGCCAGCAGCTTGGTCCCGACAGGGTTTGCCAATGAGCAGTTCTTC CASSLVPTGFANEQFF
TRBJ1-5 TRBV30 - TGTGCCTACCAGACCACCCGGAGCCATCAGCCCCAGCATTTT CAYQTTRSHQPQHF
TRBJ2-7 TRBV15 - TGTGCCACCAGCAGATCCTCCGGCTCCTACGAGCAGTACTTC CATSRSSGSYEQYF
TRBJ2-7 TRBV30 - TGTGCCTGGGAAGACGGGGTCGGCGAGCAGTACTTC CAWEDGVGEQYF
TRBJ2-7 TRBV6-5 - TGTGCCAGCAGTTACGTGGTGGGAGCCACCTACGAGCAGTACTTC CASSYVVGATYEQYF
TRBJ1-3 TRBV18 - TGTGCCAGCTCACCCACCGGAGTCTCTGGAAACACCATATATTTT CASSPTGVSGNTIYF
TRBJ2-7 TRBV5-5 - TGTGCCAGCAGCGTGGAAGCTTCAGGGTGGGAAGCGTGGGAGCAGTACTTC CASSVEASGWEAWEQYF
TRBJ1-1 TRBV5-1 TRBD1 TGCGCCAGCAGCGTAGGACAGGCGGCGGGTACTGAAGCTTTCTTT CASSVGQAAGTEAFF
TRBJ1-1 TRBV6-1 TRBD1 TGTGCCAGCAGTTTACAGGGGGGTGGCACTGAAGCTTTCTTT CASSLQGGGTEAFF
TRBJ2-5 TRBV29-1 - TGCAGCGTTGTGTCTGTCCAAGAGACCCAGTACTTC CSVVSVQETQYF
TRBJ2-1 TRBV4-1 TRBD2 TGCGCCAGCAGCCACCCCGGGACTAGCGGAATCAATGAGCAGTTCTTC CASSHPGTSGINEQFF
TRBJ2-5 TRBV28 - TGTGCCAGCAGCAAAGGGGGAGACCAAGAGACCCAGTACTTC CASSKGGDQETQYF
TRBJ1-4 TRBV5-1 TRBD1 TGCGCCAGCAGCCGGGGACAGGAGAATGAAAAACTGTTTTTT CASSRGQENEKLFF
TRBJ2-5 TRBV5-1 TRBD2 TGCGCCAGCAGCTTGAGACTAGCGGGAGGGCCCCGGGAAGAGACCCAGTACTTC CASSLRLAGGPREETQYF
TRBJ1-1 TRBV6-6 TRBD1 TGTGCCAGCAGCTCCGACAGGGGGCGAGGAACTGAAGCTTTCTTT CASSSDRGRGTEAFF
TRBJ2-7 TRBV5-4 TRBD2 TGTGCCAGCAGCTCAGCGGGATTCTCCTACGAGCAGTACTTC CASSSAGFSYEQYF
TRBJ1-1 TRBV6-6 - TGTGCCAGCAACCAGGTTTCTGAAGCTTTCTTT CASNQVSEAFF
TRBJ2-7 TRBV9 TRBD2 TGTGCCAGCAGCCCCCAAGCGGGACCTAGCTACGAGCAGTACTTC CASSPQAGPSYEQYF
TRBJ2-1 TRBV18 - TGTGCCAGCTCACCTTCACAGGGAGTTCATGAGCAGTTCTTC CASSPSQGVHEQFF
TRBJ2-7 TRBV5-1 TRBD2 TGCGCCAGCGCGAACCCCACCCGGCAGGGGACTAGCGGGTCCGCCTACGAGCAGTACTTC CASANPTRQGTSGSAYEQYF
TRBJ1-6 TRBV15 - TGTGCCACCAGCAGAACCAGGGTGGAGTCACCCCTCCACTTT CATSRTRVESPLHF
TRBJ2-1 TRBV20-1 - TGCAGTGCTAGCGCCAGGAATGAGCAGTTCTTC CSASARNEQFF
TRBJ2-7 TRBV18 TRBD2 TGTGCCAGCTCACTCCTAGCGGGATCATCCTACGAGCAGTACTTC CASSLLAGSSYEQYF
TRBJ2-1 TRBV4-2 TRBD2 TGTGCCAGCACCCCAGCGGGACCCACGGCGGATGAGCAGTTCTTC CASTPAGPTADEQFF
TRBJ2-7 TRBV28 TRBD2 TGTGCCAGCAGGTTACTAGCGGGAGGGCTCAACGAGCAGTACTTC CASRLLAGGLNEQYF
TRBJ2-1 TRBV27 - TGTGCCAGCAGTTTAAGAGGGAGGGGGACCTACAATGAGCAGTTCTTC CASSLRGRGTYNEQFF
TRBJ1-1 TRBV10-3 - TGTGCCATCAGAAGACAGGCTCCCAACACTGAAGCTTTCTTT CAIRRQAPNTEAFF
TRBJ2-1 TRBV5-1 TRBD2 TGCGCCAGCAGCTTGAGGGGAGGACTAGCGGCCTACAATGAGCAGTTCTTC CASSLRGGLAAYNEQFF
TRBJ1-2 TRBV7-3 TRBD1 TGTGCCAGCAGCCCCCACCTCAGGGGGGGCTACACCTTC CASSPHLRGGYTF
TRBJ2-7 TRBV18 - TGTGCCAGCTCACCGATAATAAGGACAGAGAGCGCCTACGAGCAGTACTTC CASSPIIRTESAYEQYF
TRBJ2-7 TRBV7-9 TRBD1 TGTGCCAGCAGGTCGACAGGGGGCGAGCAGTACTTC CASRSTGGEQYF
TRBJ1-3 TRBV4-2 TRBD1 TGTGCCAGCAGCCCCCAAACAGGGGTATTTCCTGGAAACACCATATATTTT CASSPQTGVFPGNTIYF
TRBJ1-4 TRBV4-3 TRBD1 TGCGCCAGCAGCCACCGAGAGACAGGGGATGAAAAACTGTTTTTT CASSHRETGDEKLFF
TRBJ1-4 TRBV9 - TGTGCCAGCAGCGTAGGCCTGGGGGCGCAGGAAAAACTGTTTTTT CASSVGLGAQEKLFF
TRBJ1-1 TRBV5-1 - TGCGCCAGCAGCCCACAGGGAAAATACACTGAAGCTTTCTTT CASSPQGKYTEAFF
TRBJ2-7 TRBV28 - TGTGCCAGCAGGCCGGAGGTCAGCTCCTACGAGCAGTACTTC CASRPEVSSYEQYF
TRBJ2-5 TRBV7-7 - TGTGCCAGCAGCTTAGGGGGCGGACTACCCCAAGAGACCCAGTACTTC CASSLGGGLPQETQYF
TRBJ2-3 TRBV30 - TGTGCCTGGAGTGTCGGGGTTACAGATACGCAGTATTTT CAWSVGVTDTQYF
TRBJ1-5 TRBV9 - TGTGCCAGCAGCGTAGCCACAGGGACTAGCAATCAGCCCCAGCATTTT CASSVATGTSNQPQHF
TRBJ1-1 TRBV5-1 - TGCGCCAGCAGCTTGACCCTAGTGGGGCACGAAGCTTTCTTT CASSLTLVGHEAFF
TRBJ1-5 TRBV6-5 - TGTGCCAGCAGCCCAGACACGAGCAATCAGCCCCAGCATTTT CASSPDTSNQPQHF
TRBJ2-7 TRBV7-8 - TGTGCCAGCAGCTTAGTGGACTTCTACGAGCAGTACTTC CASSLVDFYEQYF
TRBJ1-3 TRBV30 - TGTGCCTGGAGCCGGGAGGGAAACACCATATATTTT CAWSREGNTIYF
TRBJ1-5 TRBV27 - TGTGCCAGCAGCAGACTAGAGGATAGCAATCAGCCCCAGCATTTT CASSRLEDSNQPQHF
TRBJ1-3 TRBV6-6 - TGTGCCAGCACCCCTCAGGGGACTGGAAACACCATATATTTT CASTPQGTGNTIYF
TRBJ1-1 TRBV18 TRBD1 TGTGCCAGCTCAATCCACAGGGGGACCATGAACACTGAAGCTTTCTTT CASSIHRGTMNTEAFF
TRBJ2-1 TRBV4-1 TRBD2 TGCGCCAGCAGCCAAGGTCCAGCGGGAGGGTCCTACAATGAGCAGTTCTTC CASSQGPAGGSYNEQFF
TRBJ2-3 TRBV7-3 TRBD2 TGTGCCAGCGCGGCGGGAGTTTTCGCAGATACGCAGTATTTT CASAAGVFADTQYF
TRBJ2-5 TRBV7-9 TRBD2 TGTGCCAGCAGCTTAGGAAGAGCGGGGCAAGAGACCCAGTACTTC CASSLGRAGQETQYF
TRBJ2-7 TRBV10-3 TRBD1 TGTGCCATCAGTGAGTCTTCGGACAGGACGGGGGAGCAGTACTTC CAISESSDRTGEQYF